This TCR beta chain emerged from a study of tumor-infiltrating lymphocytes in primary liver carcinoma. The wider study: Recorded tumor stage was T1-T3 N0M0, with diameters of about 4 to 10 cm. Every sample contained roughly 3.65 to 8 million productive TCRbeta reads, and these numbers were similar from one tissue type to another.

The study, taken as a whole, reports: Overlap in tumor-adjacent and tumor-blood pairs fell below that of tumor region pairs.

Only a few counts were recorded for this clonotype. The antigen remains unidentified. Co-extracting RNA and DNA was done with roughly 17-34 mg of unsorted bulk tissue as input. These patients lived with chronic HBV infection and had never been treated. Germline V gives CDR1 SNHLY, CDR2 FYNNEI. The CDR3 extends over 14 amino acids. V lost 1 base and J lost 6, with 10 bases in between. TCR beta cDNA was made from 400 to 600 ng total RNA with a constant-region primer. Slightly modified ARM-PCR with three nested multiplex PCR rounds yielded TCR beta libraries. Investigators reported that the first two PCR rounds, at about 9 cycles each, used TRBV1-TRBV30 forward primers with a C-beta reverse primer. TCRdb reprocessed the multiplex PCR reads with MiXCR, giving one entry per CDR3 protein. The repertoire holds approximately 99,000 distinct CDR3 sequences, with over 55% as singletons.

This sequence was found in a woman aged 60-70 years with primary liver carcinoma and hepatitis B virus infection. The V and J genes are TRBV2 and TRBJ1-5; D not certain. The sequencing sample was made of liver tumor tissue from sampling region 5. The subset denotes: tumor region T5, tumor centre. In nucleotides, the CDR3 is TGTGCCAGCAGTGAAGGAGGTTTCGGTCAGCCCCAGCATTTT. It encodes CASSEGGFGQPQHF. Looking up the rest from reference TRBV2 and TRBJ1-5 gives the full variable domain: EPEVTQTPSHQVTQMGQEVILRCVPISNHLYFYWYRQILGQKVEFLVSFYNNEISEKSEIFDDQFSVERPDGSNFTLKIRSTKLEDSAMYFCASSEGGFGQPQHFGDGTRLSIL.